Reported below is one T cell receptor (beta chain). The antigen remains undetermined. The data stem from a study of post-analysis software for immune sequencing data. This CDR3 comprises 18 residues. V trimming: 5 bases; J trimming: 3 bases; junction bases outside the gene matches: 12. Overall study results and limits: In patients, about 5 TRBV segments were more frequent than in controls, with TRBV5-6, TRBV5-1 and TRBV20-1 among them.

cDNA libraries of TCR beta carried unique molecular identifiers. TCRdb processed the PCR reads anew with MiXCR; each CDR3 protein has one entry. The sample carries hundreds of thousands of distinct CDR3 sequences, roughly 40% recorded once. The chain has TRBV12-3 or TRBV12-4 and TRBJ1-4; 10 bases match TRBD1. The clonotype was recovered from a girl aged 10-17 years with multiple sclerosis. Input material: blood. The CDR3 bases are TGTGCCAGCAGTCCCGGGACAGGGGCCCCTAAGGCTAATGAAAAACTGTTTTTT. Translating it yields CASSPGTGAPKANEKLFF.